A single sample gave rise to the 27 T cell receptor beta chains below, sequenced in a study of shared clonotypes between healthy human individuals (TCRdb year 2020). Libraries were made using the immunoSEQ multiplex PCR assay. Drawn from immuneACCESS, this table holds only the in-frame rearrangements with V and J called that TCRdb kept. Clones are partly lost; checked studies trace under half to an unresolved V gene and leave the rest unexplained. Present in this sample are some 450,000 clones, 75% to 80% of which were seen just once. About 11% of the sample is held by the ten biggest clonotypes. The material sequenced was PBMCs. The receptor source for this set is a woman aged 40 to 50 in good health. Some clones in this sample may be carry-over from other donors' samples.

This clone was observed once. This likely stems from a read error, as it lies one base from a far larger clone. In the same sample, other DNA sequences code for this CDR3. The genes are TRBV30 and TRBJ2-4, with D hard to call. The length of the CDR3 is 14 residues. Germline V gene sequence: CDR1 GTSNPN, CDR2 SVGIG (reference sequence). This CDR3 reads CAWETSPAKNIQYF. CDR3 nucleotides: TGTGCCTGGGAAACTTCCCCGGCCAAAAACATCCAGTACTTC. The variable domain in full, with the rest retrieved from reference TRBV30 and TRBJ2-4, is SQTIHQWPATLVQPVGSPLSLECTVEGTSNPNLYWYRQAAGRGLQLLFYSVGIGQISSEVPQNLSASRPQDRQFILSSKKLLLSDSGFYLCAWETSPAKNIQYFGAGTRLSVL.

This chain connects TRBV13 to TRBJ2-1; D perhaps matches TRBD2 (6 bases). The germline gives CDR1 PRHDT, CDR2 FYEKMQ (reference sequence). Trimming stripped 0 bases from V and 5 bases from J, with 8 bases between. The CDR3 has 14 amino acids. CDR3: CASSLGRRDNEQFF. The CDR3 bases are TGTGCCAGCAGCTTAGGGCGGAGGGACAATGAGCAGTTCTTC.

The chain employs TRBV4-1 and TRBJ2-3; 8 nucleotides match TRBD2. The trim removed 0 bases at V and 0 bases at J, leaving 5 bases unmatched. This CDR3 region has 17 residues. The germline CDR1 and CDR2 sequences are MGHRA and YSYEKL. The CDR3 spells CASSQDFASGSTDTQYF. CDR3 sequence (DNA): TGCGCCAGCAGCCAAGATTTCGCTAGCGGGAGCACAGATACGCAGTATTTT.

This clone was counted a single time. The chain combines TRBV7-2 with TRBJ1-2; D gene unclear. The CDR3 runs 13 residues. The ends were cut back, 1 base at V and 3 bases at J, with 6 bases in the middle. The germline CDR1 and CDR2 sequences are SGHTA and FQGNSA. The DNA for the CDR3 is TGTGCCAGCAGCTTAGGGTTGGACTATGGCTACACCTTC. Amino acids: CASSLGLDYGYTF.

This chain links TRBV7-6 with TRBJ2-7; 8 bases are shared with TRBD2. The CDR3 totals 14 residues. Trimming at V came to 4 bases and at J to 4 bases, leaving 6 bases not matched to a gene. Germline lookup yields CDR1 SGHVS and CDR2 FNYEAQ. This CDR3 reads CASSYPGGGYEQYF. The CDR3 DNA reads TGTGCCAGCAGCTATCCGGGAGGGGGATACGAGCAGTACTTC. The full variable domain, completed using reference TRBV7-6 and TRBJ2-7, is GAGVSQSPRYKVTKRGQDVALRCDPISGHVSLYWYRQALGQGPEFLTYFNYEAQQDKSGLPNDRFSAERPEGSISTLTIQRTEQRDSAMYRCASSYPGGGYEQYFGPGTRLTVT.

This clone came up many times. The chain is built from TRBV4-2 and TRBJ2-7; tentatively, D is TRBD2 (5 bases). The CDR3 loop spans 17 amino acids. Germline V CDR1 and CDR2: LGHNA, YNFKEQ. Trimming cost V 0 bases and J 2 bases, with 17 bases left between them. The CDR3 DNA reads as TGTGCCAGCAGCCAAGACCAATCGGGGAAAACCACCTACGAGCAGTACTTC. Amino acids: CASSQDQSGKTTYEQYF.

In nucleotides, the CDR3 is TGTGCCAGCAGTGAAATACGGTCGAACACTGAAGCTTTCTTT. As protein: CASSEIRSNTEAFF. This chain joins TRBV6-1 and TRBJ1-1; D call uncertain. Germline V gives CDR1 MNHNS, CDR2 SASEGT. The V gene lost 2 bases and the J gene lost 1 base, with 8 bases spanning the gap. This CDR3 has 14 residues.

The chain couples TRBV5-1 to TRBJ2-7; 11 bases are shared with TRBD2. Trimming cost V 5 bases and J 2 bases; bases outside gene matches: 6. Germline lookup yields CDR1 SGHRS and CDR2 YFSETQ. The CDR3 length is 15 residues. CDR3 sequence: CASRTGLAVPYEQYF. For the CDR3, the DNA is TGCGCCAGCAGGACGGGACTAGCGGTCCCCTACGAGCAGTACTTC.

The chain has TRBV28 and TRBJ2-7, with D unresolved. CDR3 length equals 16 residues. V lost 2 bases and J 2 bases, leaving 16 bases between the germline ends. CDR1 MDHEN and CDR2 SYDVKM come from the germline V gene. Here the CDR3 reads CASSLVGHISPYEQYF. The CDR3 DNA reads as TGTGCCAGCAGTTTAGTCGGGCATATCTCCCCCTACGAGCAGTACTTC.

V gene TRBV30 combines with J gene TRBJ2-1, with D perhaps TRBD1 or TRBD2 (6 bases each). Trimming pared 4 bases from V and 6 bases from J, leaving 13 bases between. The CDR3 is 13 residues long. Germline CDR1 reads GTSNPN; CDR2 reads SVGIG (reference sequence). CDR3 nucleotide sequence: TGTGCCTGGAAAAAGAAGGGGGGCAATGAGCAGTTCTTC. Translated, it gives CAWKKKGGNEQFF.

V is TRBV5-1 and J is TRBJ2-3; possibly TRBD2 for D (5 bases). V shed 0 bases and J shed 8 bases, with 10 bases lying between them. Germline V gene sequence: CDR1 SGHRS, CDR2 YFSETQ. This CDR3 has 13 amino acids. The CDR3 DNA reads as TGCGCCAGCAGCTTGGCCGGTGGGAGTACGCAGTATTTT. Its protein product is CASSLAGGSTQYF.

As concerns this clone: Since a much larger clone is just one base distant, this may be a read error. The J gene is TRBJ2-7, the V gene TRBV6-4; the match to TRBD1 covers 8 bases. The CDR3 is 14 residues long. J lost 6 bases, V lost 4 bases, and 8 bases had no gene match. Germline loops: CDR1 MRHNA, CDR2 SNTAGT. The CDR3 here is CASSASQGAGEQYF. The CDR3 nucleotides are TGTGCCAGCAGTGCATCGCAGGGGGCTGGCGAGCAGTACTTC.

This rearrangement joins TRBV10-3 to TRBJ1-5; a weak D match, TRBD1 (5 bases). CDR1 is ENHRY and CDR2 is SYGVKD in the germline V gene. The V end lost 2 bases, the J end lost 3 bases, and 11 bases lay between the germline ends. The CDR3 sequence is 15 residues long. Here the CDR3 reads CAISEADSFNQPQHF. CDR3 nucleotide sequence: TGTGCCATCAGTGAGGCTGACAGCTTCAATCAGCCCCAGCATTTT.

The J gene is TRBJ2-2, the V gene TRBV5-1; D is ambiguous. V was pared by 0 bases and J by 4 bases, with 10 bases between. The CDR3 length is 15 residues. Germline V gene data show CDR1 as SGHRS and CDR2 as YFSETQ. The CDR3 DNA follows: TGCGCCAGCAGCTTGGATCTAGTGAGCACCGGGGAGCTGTTTTTT. Residues: CASSLDLVSTGELFF.

V is TRBV2 and J is TRBJ1-2, with 8 bases fitting TRBD1. The CDR3 sequence is 14 residues long. CDR1 is SNHLY, CDR2 FYNNEI, per germline. With V trimmed by 6 bases and J by 7 bases, 10 bases remained unmatched. The CDR3 sequence: CASSPGQGDGGYTF. The CDR3 DNA is TGTGCCAGCAGCCCAGGACAGGGTGATGGTGGCTACACCTTC.

The genes are TRBV18 and TRBJ2-5, with D hard to call. The CDR3 is made up of 14 amino acids. V gave up 0 bases and J gave up 1 base, with 6 bases separating them. Germline values: CDR1 KGHSH, CDR2 LQKENI. Here the CDR3 reads CASSPPQGQETQYF. DNA for the CDR3: TGTGCCAGCTCACCACCCCAAGGCCAAGAGACCCAGTACTTC. Full variable domain (remainder filled in from reference TRBV18 and TRBJ2-5): NAGVMQNPRHLVRRRGQEARLRCSPMKGHSHVYWYRQLPEEGLKFMVYLQKENIIDESGMPKERFSAEFPKEGPSILRIQQVVRGDSAAYFCASSPPQGQETQYFGPGTRLLVL.

The chain employs TRBV23-1 and TRBJ2-7, with 7 bases fitting TRBD2. TRBV23-1 is an ORF for which the function is uncertain. The CDR3 runs 14 residues. J lost 2 bases, V lost 9 bases, and 10 bases had no gene match. CDR3 residues: CARGRASGAYEQYF. As DNA, the CDR3 is TGCGCCAGGGGACGGGCTAGCGGAGCCTACGAGCAGTACTTC.

This rearrangement joins TRBV10-3 to TRBJ2-7; 7 nucleotides match TRBD2. From germline, CDR1 is ENHRY and CDR2 SYGVKD. This CDR3 has 15 residues. Trimming took 2 bases from V and 0 from J; bases not matched to a gene: 4. This CDR3 reads CAISERGVSSYEQYF. CDR3 nucleotides: TGTGCCATCAGTGAGCGGGGGGTTAGCTCCTACGAGCAGTACTTC.

This clone was counted ten times or more. The rearrangement uses TRBV7-9 and TRBJ1-1, with no clear D. The germline V and J ends were trimmed by 3 bases and 4 bases, with 9 bases remaining between them. Germline assignment: CDR1 SEHNR and CDR2 FQNEAQ (reference sequence). The CDR3 is made up of 13 amino acids. The CDR3, as DNA: TGTGCCAGCAGCTTCGGATATAGCACTGAAGCTTTCTTT. Translated, it gives CASSFGYSTEAFF.

CDR3 coding DNA: TGCAGCGTTGATGAGCGCGGGGTAGGGACAGATACGCAGTATTTT. Encoded protein: CSVDERGVGTDTQYF. This sequence joins TRBV29-1 and TRBJ2-3, with D possibly matching TRBD2 (6 bases). Between the trimmed V and J ends, which lost 3 bases and 3 bases, there was a span of 16 bases. CDR3 length: 15 amino acids. Germline V gene data show CDR1 as SQVTM and CDR2 as ANQGSEA.

The chain combines TRBV30 with TRBJ2-1; 7 nucleotides agree with TRBD2. Germline CDR1 GTSNPN, CDR2 SVGIG (reference sequence). CDR3 length: 13 residues. The V gene end was trimmed by 1 base and the J gene end by 11 bases; junction bases not matched to a gene: 8. The CDR3 DNA reads TGTGCCTGGAGTGAAGATTCTAGCGGCAAGCAGTTCTTC. Amino acids: CAWSEDSSGKQFF.

This clone was detected only a few times. V usage is TRBV11-2 and J usage is TRBJ2-7; TRBD1 is a possible D gene (6 bases). The length of the CDR3 is 17 residues. The ends were cut back, 5 bases at V and 4 bases at J, with 24 bases in the middle. The germline gives CDR1 SGHAT, CDR2 FQNNGV. The CDR3 sequence: CASSVGRTAAPGYEQYF. The DNA of the CDR3 is TGTGCCAGCAGCGTAGGTAGGACAGCCGCACCGGGATACGAGCAGTACTTC. Using reference TRBV11-2 and TRBJ2-7 for the parts outside the CDR3, the full variable domain is EAGVAQSPRYKIIEKRQSVAFWCNPISGHATLYWYQQILGQGPKLLIQFQNNGVVDDSQLPKDRFSAERLKGVDSTLKIQPAKLEDSAVYLCASSVGRTAAPGYEQYFGPGTRLTVT.

This clone was counted many times. The chain couples TRBV7-2 to TRBJ2-5; D is undetermined. Trimming pared 9 bases from V and 1 base from J, leaving 18 bases between. The germline gives CDR1 SGHTA, CDR2 FQGNSA. CDR3 length: 15 amino acids. The CDR3 nucleotides read TGTGCCAGTAAAATCGGGTCCTCACTCCAAGAGACCCAGTACTTC. Its translation: CASKIGSSLQETQYF.

Concerning this clone: This clone may be a read error of a much larger clone one base away. Other DNA sequences in this sample translate to the same CDR3. The chain employs TRBV19 and TRBJ2-2, with 7 bases aligning to TRBD2. The germline gives CDR1 LNHDA, CDR2 SQIVND (reference sequence). Trimming removed 6 bases from V and 4 bases from J; junction bases left unmatched: 8. The CDR3 loop spans 15 amino acids. CDR3 residues: CASRPGLPITGELFF. The CDR3, as DNA: TGTGCCAGTAGACCGGGACTACCTATCACCGGGGAGCTGTTTTTT.

The chain uses TRBV7-4 and TRBJ2-5, with TRBD2 matching over 11 bases. The J call may not be correct, given that the DNA end is closer to TRBJ2-7. This CDR3 contains 16 residues. Germline-derived CDR1 and CDR2 are SGHVT and SQSDAQ. CDR3 in DNA: TGTGCCAGAAGCCGGGGACTAGCGGTGCCCTCCTACGAGCAGTACTTC. The encoded protein is CARSRGLAVPSYEQYF.

The chain recombines TRBV7-9 with TRBJ1-1; TRBD1 is a possible D gene (5 bases). Trimming shortened V by 3 bases and J by 12 bases, and 20 bases separated the two germline ends. Germline CDR1 is SEHNR and CDR2 is FQNEAQ (reference sequence). There are 14 residues in the CDR3. CDR3 in amino acids: CASSLLGHSLLTFF. In DNA, the CDR3 is TGTGCCAGCAGCTTGCTCGGACACTCCCTTCTTACTTTCTTT.

This rearrangement joins TRBV29-1 to TRBJ1-1; TRBD1 might be the D (6 bases). Trimming took off 4 bases at V and 5 bases at J, with 11 bases between the two ends. This CDR3 has 12 residues. Germline V gives CDR1 SQVTM, CDR2 ANQGSEA. CDR3 sequence: CSVVRGRTEAFF. CDR3 nucleotides: TGCAGCGTTGTGCGGGGGCGGACTGAAGCTTTCTTT.